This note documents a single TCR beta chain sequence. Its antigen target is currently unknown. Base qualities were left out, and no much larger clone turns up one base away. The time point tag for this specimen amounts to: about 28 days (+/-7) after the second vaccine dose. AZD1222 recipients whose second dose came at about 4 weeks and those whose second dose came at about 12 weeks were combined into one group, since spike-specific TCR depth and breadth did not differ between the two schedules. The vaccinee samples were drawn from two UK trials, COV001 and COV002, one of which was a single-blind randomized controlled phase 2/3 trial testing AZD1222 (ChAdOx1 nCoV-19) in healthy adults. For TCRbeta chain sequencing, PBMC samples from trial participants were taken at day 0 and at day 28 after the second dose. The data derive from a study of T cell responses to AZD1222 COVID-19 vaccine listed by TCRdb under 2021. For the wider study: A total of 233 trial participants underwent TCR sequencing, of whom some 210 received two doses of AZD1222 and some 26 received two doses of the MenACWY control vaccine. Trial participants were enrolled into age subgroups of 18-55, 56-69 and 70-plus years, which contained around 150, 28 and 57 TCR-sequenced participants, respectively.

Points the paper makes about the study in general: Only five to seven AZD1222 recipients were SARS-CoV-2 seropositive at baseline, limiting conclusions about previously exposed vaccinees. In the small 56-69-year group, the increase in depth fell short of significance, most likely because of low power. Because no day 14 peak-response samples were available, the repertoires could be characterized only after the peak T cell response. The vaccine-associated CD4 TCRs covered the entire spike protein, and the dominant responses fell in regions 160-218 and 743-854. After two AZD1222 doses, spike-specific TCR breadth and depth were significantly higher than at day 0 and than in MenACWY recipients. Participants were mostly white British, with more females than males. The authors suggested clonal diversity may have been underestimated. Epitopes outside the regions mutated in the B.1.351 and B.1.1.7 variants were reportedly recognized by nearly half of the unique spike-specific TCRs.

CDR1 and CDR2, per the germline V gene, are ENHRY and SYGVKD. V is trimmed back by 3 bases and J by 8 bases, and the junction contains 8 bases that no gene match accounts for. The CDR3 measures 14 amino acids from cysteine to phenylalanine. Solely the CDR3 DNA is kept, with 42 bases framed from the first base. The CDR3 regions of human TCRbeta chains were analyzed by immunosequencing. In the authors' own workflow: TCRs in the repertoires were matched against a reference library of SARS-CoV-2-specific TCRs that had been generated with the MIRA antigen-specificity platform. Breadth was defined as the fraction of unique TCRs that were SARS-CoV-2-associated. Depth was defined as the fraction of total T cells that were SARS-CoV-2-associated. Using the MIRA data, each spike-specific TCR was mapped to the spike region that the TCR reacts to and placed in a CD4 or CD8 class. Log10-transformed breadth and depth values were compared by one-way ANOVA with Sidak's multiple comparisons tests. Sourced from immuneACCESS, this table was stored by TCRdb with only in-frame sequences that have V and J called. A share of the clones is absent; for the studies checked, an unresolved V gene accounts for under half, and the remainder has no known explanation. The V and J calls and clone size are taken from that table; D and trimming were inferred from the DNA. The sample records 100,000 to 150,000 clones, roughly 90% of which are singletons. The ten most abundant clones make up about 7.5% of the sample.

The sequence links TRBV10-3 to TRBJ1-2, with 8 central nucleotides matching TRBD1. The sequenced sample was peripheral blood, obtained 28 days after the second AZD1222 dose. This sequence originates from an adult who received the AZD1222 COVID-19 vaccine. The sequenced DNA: TGTGCCATCAGTGACACAGGGGGACATTACGGCTACACCTTC. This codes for CAISDTGGHYGYTF.